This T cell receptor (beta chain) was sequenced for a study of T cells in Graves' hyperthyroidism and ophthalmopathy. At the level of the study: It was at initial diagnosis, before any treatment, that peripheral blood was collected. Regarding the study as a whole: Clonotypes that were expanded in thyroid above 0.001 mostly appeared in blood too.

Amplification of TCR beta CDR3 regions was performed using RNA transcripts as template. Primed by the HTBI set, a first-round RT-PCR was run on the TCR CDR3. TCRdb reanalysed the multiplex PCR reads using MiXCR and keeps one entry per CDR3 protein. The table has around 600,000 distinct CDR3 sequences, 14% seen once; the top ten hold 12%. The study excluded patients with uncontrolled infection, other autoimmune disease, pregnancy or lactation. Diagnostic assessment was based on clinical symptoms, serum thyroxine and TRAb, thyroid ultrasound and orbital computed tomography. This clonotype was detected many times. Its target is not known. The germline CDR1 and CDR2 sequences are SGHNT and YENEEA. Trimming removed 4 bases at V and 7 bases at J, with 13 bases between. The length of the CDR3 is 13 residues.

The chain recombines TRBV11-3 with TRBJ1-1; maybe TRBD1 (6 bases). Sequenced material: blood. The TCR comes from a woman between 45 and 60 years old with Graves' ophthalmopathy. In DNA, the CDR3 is TGTGCCAGCAGCTCCGGGGGGCAGCTTGAAGCTTTCTTT. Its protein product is CASSSGGQLEAFF.